The 25 T cell receptor beta chains below come from one sample, sequenced in a study of T cell repertoires in cytomegalovirus infection. Which antigens these TCRs recognize remains unknown. From the reads, TCRdb called clonotypes with MiXCR, one entry per CDR3 protein. Of approximately 730,000 distinct CDR3 sequences listed, 30% to 35% are singletons. The starting material was cultured PBMCs, obtained from culture after CMV antigen stimulation. These receptor sequences come from a human donor in good health (CMV status not recorded). Some clones in this sample may be carry-over from other donors' samples.

The chain recombines TRBV6-8 with TRBJ1-1, with no clear D. The germline V gene has CDR1 MNHGY and CDR2 SAAAGT. The CDR3 is made up of 14 amino acids. Trimming stripped 6 bases from V and 9 bases from J, with 20 bases between. The CDR3 coding sequence is TGTGCCAGCAGCCACAATCAACGGGGATTCCAAGCTTTCTTT. Amino acids: CASSHNQRGFQAFF.

The chain couples TRBV28 to TRBJ1-5, with D possibly matching TRBD1 (5 bases). Trimming removed 5 bases at V and 1 base at J, with 18 bases between. Germline CDR1 MDHEN, CDR2 SYDVKM. CDR3 length: 17 residues. CDR3 region: CASSRRPGIRSNQPQHF. CDR3 nucleotide sequence: TGTGCCAGCAGTCGACGTCCAGGGATTCGAAGCAATCAGCCCCAGCATTTT. The full variable domain, its missing parts supplied by reference TRBV28 and TRBJ1-5, is DVKVTQSSRYLVKRTGEKVFLECVQDMDHENMFWYRQDPGLGLRLIYFSYDVKMKEKGDIPEGYSVSREKKERFSLILESASTNQTSMYLCASSRRPGIRSNQPQHFGDGTRLSIL.

This clonotype was observed a few times. The J gene is TRBJ2-1, the V gene TRBV20-1; 8 nucleotides agree with TRBD2. The germline V gene has CDR1 DFQATT and CDR2 SNEGSKA (reference sequence). CDR3 length equals 14 residues. The V segment lost 5 bases and the J segment 9 bases; nucleotides outside the gene matches: 12. The CDR3 here is CSASREGRLSEQFF. The CDR3 DNA is TGCAGTGCTTCCCGGGAGGGCCGTTTGAGTGAGCAGTTCTTC.

This clonotype was seen more than once but under ten times. This sequence joins TRBV7-2 and TRBJ2-4; 8 bases match TRBD1. From germline, CDR1 is SGHTA and CDR2 FQGNSA. The CDR3 covers 20 residues. J lost 0 bases, V lost 6 bases, and 19 bases had no gene match. The CDR3 sequence: CASSSFSGGRLLLAKNIQYF. The CDR3 nucleotides read TGTGCCAGCAGTTCATTCTCAGGGGGCCGACTTCTTTTAGCCAAAAACATTCAGTACTTC.

The rearrangement joins TRBV19 to TRBJ2-3; the D call may be TRBD1 or TRBD2 (5 bases each). In germline, CDR1 is LNHDA, CDR2 SQIVND (reference sequence). V dropped 3 bases and J dropped 7 bases, with 14 bases sitting between them. The CDR3 covers 14 residues. This chain's CDR3 is CASSIEGPPNTQYF. CDR3 DNA sequence: TGTGCCAGTAGTATCGAGGGACCTCCAAATACGCAGTATTTT.

This clonotype was detected ten times or more. The V call is TRBV7-2, the J call TRBJ2-6, with D perhaps TRBD2 (7 bases). This CDR3 is 17 amino acids long. Germline V gene lookup returns CDR1 SGHTA and CDR2 FQGNSA. With 5 bases removed from V and 4 bases from J, the gap between germline ends came to 18 bases. The CDR3 nucleotides read TGTGCCAGCAGCCGGGGGAGGGGGGGGCCAGGGGCCAACGTCCTGACTTTC. Translating gives CASSRGRGGPGANVLTF.

This clonotype was counted between two and nine times. The chain combines TRBV7-2 with TRBJ2-3; tentatively, D is TRBD2 (6 bases). The CDR3 length is 17 residues. Germline values: CDR1 SGHTA, CDR2 FQGNSA. V was cut by 5 bases and J by 6 bases, with 24 bases left in between. Here the CDR3 reads CASSPLARRDVGDTQYF. CDR3 coding DNA: TGTGCCAGCAGCCCCCTTGCGCGGCGGGATGTTGGGGATACGCAGTATTTT.

The chain employs TRBV20-1 and TRBJ2-7; D tentatively fits TRBD1 or TRBD2 (5 bases each). Germline CDR1 reads DFQATT; CDR2 reads SNEGSKA (reference sequence). V was clipped by 4 bases and J by 2 bases, with 15 bases between them. The CDR3 contains 14 residues. The CDR3 reads CSATTQGAPYEQYF. DNA for the CDR3: TGCAGTGCTACTACGCAGGGAGCACCCTACGAGCAGTACTTC.

V and J are TRBV6-6 and TRBJ1-4; 7 bases match TRBD1. The CDR3 extends over 15 amino acids. Germline assignment: CDR1 MNHNY and CDR2 SVGAGI (reference sequence). J gave up 8 bases and V 0 bases, and 6 bases lay outside the gene matches. CDR3 sequence reads: CASSYSRQGREKLFF. DNA for the CDR3: TGTGCCAGCAGTTACTCGAGACAGGGAAGGGAAAAACTGTTTTTT.

The chain has TRBV28 and TRBJ1-3; 7 nucleotides line up with TRBD1. Losses at the gene ends were 7 bases for V and 2 bases for J; bases not matched to a gene: 11. This CDR3 spans 16 amino acids. Germline V lookup: CDR1 MDHEN, CDR2 SYDVKM. The CDR3 DNA sequence: TGTGCCAGCAACCCGGGACAGAGATCTCCTGGAAACACCATATATTTT. This sequence encodes CASNPGQRSPGNTIYF.

The V and J genes are TRBV7-9 and TRBJ2-2; D not certain. Germline assignment: CDR1 SEHNR and CDR2 FQNEAQ (reference sequence). Deletions cut 5 bases from V and 11 bases from J, with 12 bases between. The CDR3 spans 12 residues. The CDR3 DNA reads as TGTGCCAGCAGCCCCGCGCGCGCCGAGCTGTTTTTT. Its translation is CASSPARAELFF. The complete variable domain, with remaining parts taken from reference TRBV7-9 and TRBJ2-2, reads DTGVSQNPRHKITKRGQNVTFRCDPISEHNRLYWYRQTLGQGPEFLTYFQNEAQLEKSRLLSDRFSAERPKGSFSTLEIQRTEQGDSAMYLCASSPARAELFFGEGSRLTVL.

This clonotype was seen a handful of times. The rearrangement uses TRBV7-6 and TRBJ1-3; D gene unclear. The CDR3 contains 17 residues. The V end was cut by 2 bases, the J end by 0 bases, with 14 bases between. Germline V gene data show CDR1 as SGHVS and CDR2 as FNYEAQ. The CDR3 DNA is TGTGCCAGCAGCTTATTTGGCAGGTCCGACTCTGGAAACACCATATATTTT. Residues: CASSLFGRSDSGNTIYF.

This chain links TRBV15 with TRBJ2-1; no clear D. The CDR3 extends over 15 amino acids. Germline V gene lookup returns CDR1 LNHNV and CDR2 YYDKDF (reference sequence). Trimming stripped 3 bases from V and 5 bases from J, with 14 bases between. This chain's CDR3 is CATSSLLSPNNEQFF. CDR3 coding DNA: TGTGCCACCAGCAGTCTACTATCTCCCAACAATGAGCAGTTCTTC. The entire variable domain, with the rest obtained from reference TRBV15 and TRBJ2-1, is as follows: DAMVIQNPRYQVTQFGKPVTLSCSQTLNHNVMYWYQQKSSQAPKLLFHYYDKDFNNEADTPDNFQSRRPNTSFCFLDIRSPGLGDTAMYLCATSSLLSPNNEQFFGPGTRLTVL.

This clonotype has a handful of counts. The rearrangement joins TRBV24-1 to TRBJ1-2; D ambiguous. This CDR3 comprises 14 residues. The germline gives CDR1 KGHDR, CDR2 SFDVKD. Trimming stripped 4 bases from V and 2 bases from J, with 10 bases between. The CDR3 region is CATSDLNKNYGYTF. The DNA for the CDR3 is TGTGCCACCAGTGACCTCAATAAGAACTATGGCTACACCTTC.

This clonotype appeared many times. The chain combines TRBV7-9 with TRBJ1-1; D is uncertain. Germline CDR1 and CDR2: SEHNR and FQNEAQ (reference sequence). This CDR3 contains 13 residues. Deletions cut 2 bases from V and 5 bases from J, with 9 bases between. CDR3 DNA: TGTGCCAGCAGCTTATGGGAGAAAACTGAAGCTTTCTTT. Residues: CASSLWEKTEAFF. The full variable domain, completed using reference TRBV7-9 and TRBJ1-1, is DTGVSQNPRHKITKRGQNVTFRCDPISEHNRLYWYRQTLGQGPEFLTYFQNEAQLEKSRLLSDRFSAERPKGSFSTLEIQRTEQGDSAMYLCASSLWEKTEAFFGQGTRLTVV.

V usage is TRBV9 and J usage is TRBJ2-4; D is tentatively TRBD1 or TRBD2 (5 bases each). V lost 3 bases, J lost 16 bases, and 23 bases lay in between. This CDR3 region has 14 residues. Germline V lookup: CDR1 SGDLS, CDR2 YYNGEE. In DNA form, the CDR3 reads TGTGCCAGCAGCGCCGACACCGGGACCCAGGGCCAATACTTC. This codes for CASSADTGTQGQYF.

This clonotype was counted a few times. The rearrangement uses TRBV7-2 and TRBJ2-7; no reliable D call. The CDR3 covers 14 residues. The V end was cut by 2 bases, the J end by 1 base, with 9 bases between. The germline CDR1 and CDR2 sequences are SGHTA and FQGNSA. CDR3 sequence reads: CASSLFAMSYEQYF. CDR3 nucleotide sequence: TGTGCCAGCAGCTTATTCGCGATGTCCTACGAGCAGTACTTC.

J is TRBJ1-1 and V is TRBV6-1; TRBD1 agrees at 9 bases. Germline-derived CDR1 and CDR2 are MNHNS and SASEGT. The CDR3 has 14 residues. V gave up 11 bases and J gave up 6 bases; unmatched junction bases: 13. The CDR3 loop reads CAVSPGQGSSEAFF. The CDR3 DNA reads TGTGCCGTATCACCCGGACAGGGGAGTTCTGAAGCTTTCTTT.

The gene calls are TRBV7-9 and TRBJ2-7, with TRBD1 as a possible D gene (6 bases). CDR1 and CDR2 (germline): SEHNR, FQNEAQ (reference sequence). With 5 bases removed from V and 2 bases from J, the gap between germline ends came to 10 bases. CDR3 length equals 13 residues. The DNA of the CDR3 is TGTGCCAGCAGCCCAGACAGGCCCTACGAGCAGTACTTC. This gives the protein CASSPDRPYEQYF.

This clonotype was counted between two and nine times. The chain employs TRBV7-2 and TRBJ2-5, with 8 bases lining up with TRBD2. The V segment lost 5 bases and the J segment 4 bases; nucleotides outside the gene matches: 9. Looked up from germline, CDR1 is SGHTA and CDR2 is FQGNSA. CDR3 size: 15 residues. Here the CDR3 reads CASSPGGAGGETQYF. DNA of the CDR3: TGTGCCAGCAGCCCCGGGGGGGCGGGGGGAGAGACCCAGTACTTC.

The genes are TRBV27 and TRBJ2-5; no definite D call. Germline V CDR1 and CDR2: MNHEY, SMNVEV (reference sequence). The V and J ends lost 3 bases and 4 bases respectively, with 12 bases between them. CDR3 length: 14 residues. The CDR3 reads CASSFPGPGETQYF. The CDR3 nucleotides are TGTGCCAGCAGTTTTCCCGGGCCGGGAGAGACCCAGTACTTC.

The V call is TRBV7-2, the J call TRBJ2-3, with 10 nucleotides matching TRBD2. Trimming at V came to 3 bases and at J to 0 bases, leaving 9 bases not matched to a gene. The CDR3 totals 18 residues. The germline V gene encodes CDR1 SGHTA and CDR2 FQGNSA. The CDR3 region is CASSFPASGGSSTDTQYF. CDR3 bases: TGTGCCAGCAGCTTTCCGGCTAGCGGGGGCTCTAGCACAGATACGCAGTATTTT.

This clonotype was detected a few times. The rearrangement links TRBV12-3 or TRBV12-4 to TRBJ2-7, with unresolved D. Trimming took 6 bases from V and 0 from J, leaving 6 bases between them. The CDR3 extends over 12 amino acids. In nucleotides, the CDR3 is TGTGCCAGCAGACGGTACTCCTACGAGCAGTACTTC. It encodes CASRRYSYEQYF.

The V call is TRBV2, the J call TRBJ2-7, with 7 bases identical to TRBD1. The CDR3 extends over 13 amino acids. Per the germline V gene, CDR1 is SNHLY and CDR2 is FYNNEI. V lost 4 bases, J lost 3 bases, and 3 bases stayed unmatched. CDR3 DNA sequence: TGTGCCAGCAGTGTTCAGGGGGTCTACGAGCAGTACTTC. Residues: CASSVQGVYEQYF.

The chain has TRBV6-1 and TRBJ1-1, with no clear D. The CDR3 is made up of 13 amino acids. The germline CDR1 and CDR2 sequences are MNHNS and SASEGT. With 7 bases removed from V and 2 bases from J, the gap between germline ends came to 11 bases. The CDR3 nucleotides are TGTGCCAGCAAGCGGACGGTTAACACTGAAGCTTTCTTT. Translated: CASKRTVNTEAFF.